One sample yielded the 4 T cell receptor beta chains listed below, sequenced in a study of T cells in Graves' hyperthyroidism and ophthalmopathy. Amplified regions were TCR beta CDR3 sequences from RNA transcripts. HTBI primers were the set used in a first-round RT-PCR of the TCR CDR3. TCRdb ran MiXCR on the multiplex PCR reads and lists one entry per CDR3 protein. The sample consists of some 550,000 distinct CDR3 sequences, around 21% of them appearing once. Sequencing used blood. The receptors come from a man aged 18-30 years with Graves' hyperthyroidism.

This clonotype was observed a few times. This CDR3 is CASSLGQVAYEQYF. CDR3 in DNA: TGCGCCAGCAGCCTTGGACAGGTTGCCTACGAGCAGTACTTC. This rearrangement joins TRBV5-1 to TRBJ2-7; TRBD1 aligns across 7 bases. The CDR3 has 14 amino acids. Trimming removed 4 bases from V and 2 bases from J; junction bases left unmatched: 6. CDR1 and CDR2 (germline): SGHRS, YFSETQ.

The table lists this clonotype with many counts. This chain links TRBV27 with TRBJ2-5; D may be TRBD1 (6 bases). This CDR3 comprises 15 residues. Germline CDR1 MNHEY, CDR2 SMNVEV (reference sequence). V was shortened by 4 bases and J by 3 bases, with 15 bases between the two germline ends. This chain's CDR3 is CASSSRPDREETQYF. Here the CDR3 DNA reads TGTGCCAGCAGTTCCCGACCGGACAGAGAAGAGACCCAGTACTTC.

As regards this clonotype: Given the absence of the conserved phenylalanine or tryptophan at the CDR3 end, a read error is likely. This chain links TRBV20-1 with TRBJ1-5; possibly TRBD1 for D (5 bases). V was trimmed by 3 bases and J by 7 bases, leaving 13 bases between them. CDR3 length equals 13 residues. Germline V gene data show CDR1 as DFQATT and CDR2 as SNEGSKA (reference sequence). CDR3 loop: CSARRGVQQPQHV. DNA of the CDR3: TGCAGTGCTAGGAGGGGAGTTCAGCAGCCCCAGCATGTT.

V usage is TRBV4-1 and J usage is TRBJ2-5; TRBD1 agrees at 7 bases. The V and J ends lost 2 bases and 4 bases, in that order; junction bases with no gene match: 16. Per the germline V gene, CDR1 is MGHRA and CDR2 is YSYEKL. The CDR3 runs to 18 residues. The CDR3 DNA follows: TGCGCCAGCAGCCAACCTTTAGGGGGCAACCCCTTAGGAGAGACCCAGTACTTC. It is translated as CASSQPLGGNPLGETQYF.